This T cell receptor (beta chain) was profiled in a study of blood T cell repertoires in COVID-19. The table came from immunoSEQ multiplex PCR; TCRdb's copy has only in-frame clones and leaves some out. The sample has 200,000 to 250,000 clones; 83% are singletons. The V end was cut by 1 base, the J end by 5 bases, with 8 bases between. There are 14 residues in the CDR3. In germline, CDR1 is SEHNR, CDR2 FQNEAQ (reference sequence). This receptor was taken from a woman between 45 and 65 years old who had been exposed to COVID-19. J is TRBJ1-4 and V is TRBV7-9; unclear D gene. Material: PBMCs or T cells enriched from blood (not recorded which). CDR3 sequence reads: CASSLVGPNEKLFF. The DNA for the CDR3 is TGTGCCAGCAGCTTAGTGGGCCCAAATGAAAAACTGTTTTTT.